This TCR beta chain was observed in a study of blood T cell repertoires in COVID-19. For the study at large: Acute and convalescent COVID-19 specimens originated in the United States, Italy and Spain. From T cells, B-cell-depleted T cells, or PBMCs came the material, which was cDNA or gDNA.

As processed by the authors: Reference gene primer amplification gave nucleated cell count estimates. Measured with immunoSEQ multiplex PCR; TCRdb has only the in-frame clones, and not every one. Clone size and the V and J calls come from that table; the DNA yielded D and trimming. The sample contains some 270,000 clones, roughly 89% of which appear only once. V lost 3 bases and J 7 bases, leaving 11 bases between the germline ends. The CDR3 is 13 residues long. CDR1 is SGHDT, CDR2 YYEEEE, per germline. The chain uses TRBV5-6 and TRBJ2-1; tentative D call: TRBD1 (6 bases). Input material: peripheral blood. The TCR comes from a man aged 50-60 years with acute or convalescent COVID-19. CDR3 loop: CASSSWTVNEQFF. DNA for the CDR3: TGTGCCAGCAGCTCCTGGACAGTTAATGAGCAGTTCTTC.